These 6 T cell receptor beta chains were all obtained from the same sample, sequenced in a study of regulatory T cells in long-lasting Graves disease. Stated time point: persistent/refractory GD, antithyroid drugs over 5 years with positive TRAb. PBMC RNA served as the TCR library source. For TCR beta, libraries came from iRepertoire HTBI primers and Arm-PCR of CDR3 regions. TCRdb ran MiXCR on the multiplex PCR reads and lists one entry per CDR3 protein. The sample lists over 250,000 distinct CDR3 sequences; 20% to 25% were seen once. The sequencing used peripheral blood mononuclear cells (PBMCs), collected when the disease was refractory, from a patient treated with antithyroid drugs. The receptors originated from a female donor with Graves disease.

Ten or more counts support this clonotype. The chain combines TRBV28 with TRBJ1-2; no reliable D call. The germline V gene encodes CDR1 MDHEN and CDR2 SYDVKM. Trimming left V 6 bases short and J 4 bases short, with 9 bases between. The CDR3 covers 12 residues. The DNA for the CDR3 is TGTGCCAGCAGCTCGGACCTCTATGGCTACACCTTC. This gives the protein CASSSDLYGYTF.

The chain combines TRBV20-1 with TRBJ2-1; the D gene is possibly TRBD2 (5 bases). The V gene's germline CDR1 is DFQATT and CDR2 SNEGSKA (reference sequence). The length of the CDR3 is 14 residues. V was shortened by 8 bases and J by 0 bases, with 14 bases between the two germline ends. The CDR3 region has the DNA TGCAGTCCTATCAGCGAGGGCTCCTACAATGAGCAGTTCTTC. It encodes CSPISEGSYNEQFF.

The table lists this clonotype with many counts. The chain links TRBV2 to TRBJ2-7; D ambiguous. The CDR3 totals 12 residues. Trimming pared 6 bases from V and 0 bases from J, leaving 6 bases between. Germline CDR1 SNHLY, CDR2 FYNNEI. The CDR3 DNA reads as TGTGCCAGCAGGGCAGACTCCTACGAGCAGTACTTC. Translated, it gives CASRADSYEQYF.

This clonotype turned up a few times. The genes are TRBV30 and TRBJ2-5, with 9 nucleotides matching TRBD1. The CDR3 contains 15 residues. CDR1 and CDR2 (germline): GTSNPN, SVGIG (reference sequence). V trimming: 1 base; J trimming: 5 bases; junction bases outside the gene matches: 8. The CDR3 is CAWSGGQGHGETQYF. The CDR3 DNA is TGTGCCTGGAGTGGAGGACAGGGGCATGGTGAGACCCAGTACTTC.

This clonotype showed up just a few times. The chain is built from TRBV29-1 and TRBJ2-6; D might be TRBD1 (6 bases). The germline V gene has CDR1 SQVTM and CDR2 ANQGSEA. Trimming pared 0 bases from V and 0 bases from J, leaving 18 bases between. The CDR3 loop spans 19 amino acids. The CDR3 DNA follows: TGCAGCGTTGAAGAGTGGTCACAGGGATTTTTCTCTGGGGCCAACGTCCTGACTTTC. Translating it yields CSVEEWSQGFFSGANVLTF.

The chain has TRBV24-1 and TRBJ2-5; D is uncertain. CDR1 and CDR2 from the germline V gene are KGHDR and SFDVKD. The V end lost 7 bases, the J end lost 2 bases, and 13 bases lay between the germline ends. This CDR3 is 14 amino acids long. The CDR3 nucleotides read TGTGCCACCAGCTCAAGATATTTACAAGAGACCCAGTACTTC. Encoded protein: CATSSRYLQETQYF.